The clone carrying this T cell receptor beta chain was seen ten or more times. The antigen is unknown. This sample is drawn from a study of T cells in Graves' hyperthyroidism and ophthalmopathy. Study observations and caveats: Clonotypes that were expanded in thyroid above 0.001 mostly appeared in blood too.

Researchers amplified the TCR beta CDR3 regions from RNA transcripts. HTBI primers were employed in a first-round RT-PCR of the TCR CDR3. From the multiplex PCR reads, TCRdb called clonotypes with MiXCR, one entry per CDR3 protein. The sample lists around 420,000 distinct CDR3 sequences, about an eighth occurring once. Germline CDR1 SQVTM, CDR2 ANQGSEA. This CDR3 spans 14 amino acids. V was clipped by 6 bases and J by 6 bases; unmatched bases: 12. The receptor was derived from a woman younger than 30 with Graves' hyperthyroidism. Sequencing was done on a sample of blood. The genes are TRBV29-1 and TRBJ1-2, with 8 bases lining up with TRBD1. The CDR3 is CSVTDRGGLHGYTF. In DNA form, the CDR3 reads TGCAGCGTCACCGACAGGGGAGGCCTCCATGGCTACACCTTC.